The present T cell receptor beta chain was sequenced within a study of vaccination effects on CD4 cells after COVID-19. Study information: The cohort was immunized with two doses of either the BNT162b2 or mRNA-1273 vaccine.

Ahead of sequencing, the ViraFEST assay grew antigen-specific CD4+ T cells using viral peptide pools. The culture ran for around ten days before CD4+ T cells were isolated. Recipients of the vaccine had no prior SARS-CoV-2 infection and negative nucleocapsid antibodies. The protocol was immunoSEQ multiplex PCR, while the TCRdb copy is restricted to in-frame clones and leaves out a portion. The sample has 40,000 to 45,000 clones, under 70% seen once; the top ten hold 26%. Turning to this clone: What it recognizes is unknown.

General study results and limits: Of the vaccine-induced clones from healthy vaccinees, merely 1 of 255 recognized common cold coronaviruses as well. Convalescent patients in the study were few, and early post-infection timepoints were absent. Clones of infection and vaccine origin contracted markedly late after vaccination.

This specimen consisted of CD4+ T cells from PBMCs cultured with HCoV-OC43 spike peptides, obtained before COVID-19 vaccination. Subset meaning: HCoV-OC43 spike overlapping peptide pool stimulation. This sequence was found in a human donor who received a COVID-19 vaccine.

DNA of the CDR3: TGTGCCAGCTCACCGTCTACTTACACAGATACGCAGTATTTT. Translation: CASSPSTYTDTQYF. This chain joins TRBV18 and TRBJ2-3; D call uncertain. The V end was cut by 3 bases, the J end by 2 bases, with 9 bases between. Germline V gene sequence: CDR1 KGHSH, CDR2 LQKENI. CDR3 length: 14 amino acids.